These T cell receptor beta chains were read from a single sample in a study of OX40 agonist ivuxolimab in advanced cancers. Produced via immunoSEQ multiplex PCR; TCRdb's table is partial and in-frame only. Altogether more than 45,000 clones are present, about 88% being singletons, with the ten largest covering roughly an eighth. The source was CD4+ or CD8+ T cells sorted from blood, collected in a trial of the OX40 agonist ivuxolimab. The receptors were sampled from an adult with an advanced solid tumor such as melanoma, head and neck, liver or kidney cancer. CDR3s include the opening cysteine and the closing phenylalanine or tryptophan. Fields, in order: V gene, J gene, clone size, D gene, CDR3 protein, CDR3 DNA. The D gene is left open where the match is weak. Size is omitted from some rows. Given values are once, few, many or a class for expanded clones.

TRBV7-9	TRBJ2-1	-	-	CASSLFSGEQFF	TGTGCCAGCAGCTTATTTAGTGGTGAGCAGTTCTTC
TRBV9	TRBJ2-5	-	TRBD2	CASSSGTKETQYF	TGTGCCAGCAGCTCGGGGACTAAGGAGACCCAGTACTTC
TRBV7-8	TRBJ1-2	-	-	CASTPQGNYGYTF	TGTGCCAGCACCCCCCAGGGGAACTATGGCTACACCTTC
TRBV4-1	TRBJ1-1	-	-	CASSQDFPRGETEAFF	TGCGCCAGCAGCCAAGATTTCCCAAGAGGAGAGACTGAAGCTTTCTTT
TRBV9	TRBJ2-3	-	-	CASSVVAARDGTDTQYF	TGTGCCAGCAGCGTAGTGGCAGCCCGGGACGGCACAGATACGCAGTATTTT
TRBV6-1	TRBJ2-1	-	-	CASSAPPYSYNEQFF	TGTGCCAGCAGTGCCCCTCCCTACTCCTACAATGAGCAGTTCTTC
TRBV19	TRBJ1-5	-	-	CASMLGESNQPQHF	TGTGCCAGTATGTTAGGAGAAAGCAATCAGCCCCAGCATTTT
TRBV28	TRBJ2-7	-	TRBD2	CASRLRLAASYEQYF	TGTGCCAGCAGACTCCGACTAGCGGCCTCCTACGAGCAGTACTTC
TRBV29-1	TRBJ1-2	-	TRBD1	CSVAGTGLYGYTF	TGCAGCGTTGCCGGGACAGGCCTCTATGGCTACACCTTC
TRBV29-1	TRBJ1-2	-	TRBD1	CSVEDRDSYYGYTF	TGCAGCGTTGAAGACAGGGACAGCTATTATGGCTACACCTTC
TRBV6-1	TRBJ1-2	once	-	CASRRVQDYTF	TGTGCCAGCAGGCGGGTCCAGGACTACACCTTC
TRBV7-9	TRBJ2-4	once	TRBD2	CASSTLSGSPENIQYF	TGTGCCAGCAGCACTCTTAGCGGGAGTCCCGAAAACATTCAGTACTTC
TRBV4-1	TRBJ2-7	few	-	CASSQEGTFGAYEQYF	TGCGCCAGCAGCCAAGAGGGGACGTTCGGGGCCTACGAGCAGTACTTC
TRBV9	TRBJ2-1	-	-	CAKVLRPVVTNEQFF	TGTGCCAAAGTGCTGCGGCCAGTAGTCACAAATGAGCAGTTCTTC
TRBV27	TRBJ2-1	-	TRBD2	CASSSGTSGRNEQFF	TGTGCCAGCAGTTCCGGGACTAGCGGGAGGAATGAGCAGTTCTTC
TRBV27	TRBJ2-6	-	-	CASSSGAGANVLTF	TGTGCCAGCAGTTCAGGGGCCGGGGCCAACGTCCTGACTTTC
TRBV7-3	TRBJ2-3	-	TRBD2	CASSRTPPGGPWDTQYF	TGTGCCAGCAGCCGTACCCCCCCGGGGGGGCCTTGGGATACGCAGTATTTT
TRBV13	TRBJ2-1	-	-	CASSLWEDNEQFF	TGTGCCAGCAGCTTATGGGAGGACAATGAGCAGTTCTTC
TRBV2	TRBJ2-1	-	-	CASSANEQFF	TGTGCCAGCAGCGCCAATGAGCAGTTCTTC
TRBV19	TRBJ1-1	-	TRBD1	CASSKRQGVDTEAFF	TGTGCCAGTAGTAAAAGACAGGGTGTCGACACTGAAGCTTTCTTT
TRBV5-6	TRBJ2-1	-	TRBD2	CASSFITSGRDAFF	TGTGCCAGCAGCTTTATTACTAGCGGGAGGGACGCGTTCTTC
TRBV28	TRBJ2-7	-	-	CASSIFTGSYEQYF	TGTGCCAGCAGTATCTTCACCGGGAGCTACGAGCAGTACTTC
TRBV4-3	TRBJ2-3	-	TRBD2	CASSPGGSGLGPFDTQYF	TGCGCCAGCTCCCCCGGCGGGAGTGGCCTGGGGCCCTTCGATACGCAGTATTTT
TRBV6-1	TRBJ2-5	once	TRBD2	CASSGLAGFETQYF	TGTGCCAGCTCGGGACTAGCGGGATTCGAGACCCAGTACTTC
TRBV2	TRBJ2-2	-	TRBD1	CASSESTGRPGELFF	TGTGCCAGCAGTGAATCGACAGGGCGTCCCGGGGAGCTGTTTTTT
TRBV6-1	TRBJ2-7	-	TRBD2	CATAVLAGAYEQYF	TGTGCCACCGCCGTACTAGCGGGAGCCTACGAGCAGTACTTC
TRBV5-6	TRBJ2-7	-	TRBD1	CASSPSPTGTGINEQYF	TGTGCCAGCAGCCCGTCCCCGACGGGGACAGGTATCAACGAGCAGTACTTC
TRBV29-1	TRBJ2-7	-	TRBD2	CSVGPGLGGAYEQYF	TGCAGCGTTGGCCCGGGACTAGGCGGGGCCTACGAGCAGTACTTC
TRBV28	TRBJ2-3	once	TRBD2	CASSLSLAGGLADTQYF	TGTGCCAGCAGTTTAAGTCTAGCGGGAGGGTTGGCAGATACGCAGTATTTT
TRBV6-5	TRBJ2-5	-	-	CASSYSSTGAQYF	TGTGCCAGCAGTTACTCTTCGACCGGGGCCCAGTACTTC
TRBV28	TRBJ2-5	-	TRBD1	CATADRGRPETQYF	TGTGCCACCGCCGACAGGGGGCGGCCTGAGACCCAGTACTTC
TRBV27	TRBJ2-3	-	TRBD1	CASMIQGVDDTQYF	TGTGCCAGCATGATTCAGGGGGTCGATGATACGCAGTATTTT
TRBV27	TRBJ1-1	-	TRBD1	CASRKGANTEAFF	TGTGCCAGCAGAAAGGGGGCGAACACTGAAGCTTTCTTT
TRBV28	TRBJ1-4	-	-	CASSPFRDEKLFF	TGTGCCAGCAGTCCCTTCAGGGATGAAAAACTGTTTTTT
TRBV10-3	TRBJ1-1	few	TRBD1	CAIPGQENTEAFF	TGTGCCATCCCGGGACAGGAGAACACTGAAGCTTTCTTT
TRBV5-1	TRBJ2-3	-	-	CASSLEPGLDTDTQYF	TGCGCCAGCAGCTTAGAGCCGGGACTCGACACAGATACGCAGTATTTT
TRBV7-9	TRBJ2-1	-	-	CASSSQDNEQFF	TGTGCCAGCAGCTCGCAGGACAATGAGCAGTTCTTC
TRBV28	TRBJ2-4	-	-	CASSSRLLNIQYF	TGTGCCAGCAGTTCTCGACTTCTAAACATTCAGTACTTC
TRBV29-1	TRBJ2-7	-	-	CSVEWQLLPDEQYF	TGCAGCGTTGAATGGCAGCTACTACCAGACGAGCAGTACTTC
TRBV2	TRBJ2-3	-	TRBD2	CASSPPGLAGDTQYF	TGTGCCAGCAGTCCCCCGGGACTAGCGGGAGATACGCAGTATTTT
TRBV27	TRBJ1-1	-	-	CASSYTLGPLTEAFF	TGTGCCAGCAGTTACACATTAGGCCCCCTTACTGAAGCTTTCTTT
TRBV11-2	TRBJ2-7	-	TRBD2	CASSFEGRVEQYF	TGTGCCAGCAGCTTTGAGGGGAGGGTCGAGCAGTACTTC
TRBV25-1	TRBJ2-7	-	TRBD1	CASSARLRGTTYEQYF	TGTGCCAGCAGTGCTCGACTCAGGGGGACAACCTACGAGCAGTACTTC
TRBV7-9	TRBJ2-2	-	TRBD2	CASSRLAGLVGELFF	TGTGCCAGCAGCCGACTAGCGGGACTGGTCGGGGAGCTGTTTTTT
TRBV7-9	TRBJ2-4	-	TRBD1	CASSSVTGGAKNIQYF	TGTGCCAGCAGTTCCGTCACAGGGGGAGCCAAAAACATTCAGTACTTC
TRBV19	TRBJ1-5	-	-	CASKGPAGFGNQPQHF	TGTGCCAGTAAGGGACCCGCGGGATTTGGGAATCAGCCCCAGCATTTT
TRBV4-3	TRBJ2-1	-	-	CASSPRTGDYNEQFF	TGCGCCAGCAGCCCCCGGACTGGGGATTACAATGAGCAGTTCTTC
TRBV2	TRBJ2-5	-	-	CASSEGEQYF	TGTGCCAGCAGTGAGGGAGAGCAGTACTTC
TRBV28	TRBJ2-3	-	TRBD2	CASRTPWTSGRMGTDTQYF	TGTGCCAGCAGAACCCCCTGGACTAGCGGGAGGATGGGCACAGATACGCAGTATTTT